Given below is one TCR beta chain in context. Using a J-beta primer mix together with a sample-barcoded 5' primer, a second PCR was run for about 6 to 11 cycles. TCRdb reprocessed the 5' RACE reads via MiXCR and lists one record per CDR3 protein. This table holds about 1.1 million distinct CDR3 sequences, 35% to 40% found once. CDR1 and CDR2 (germline): SGHRS, YFSETQ. This CDR3 has 15 residues. V gave up 4 bases and J gave up 3 bases, with 11 bases separating them. This sample was taken from a study of blood T cells in healthy people across ages. Sequenced material: blood. This sequence joins TRBV5-1 and TRBJ1-6; D unresolved. The TCR was taken from a man younger than 35 in good health. CDR3 sequence (DNA): TGCGCCAGCAGCACGAGGCAGATCTATAATTCACCCCTCCACTTT. This gives the protein CASSTRQIYNSPLHF. Based on the CDR3 plus reference TRBV5-1 and TRBJ1-6, the full variable domain is KAGVTQTPRYLIKTRGQQVTLSCSPISGHRSVSWYQQTPGQGLQFLFEYFSETQRNKGNFPGRFSGRQFSNSRSEMNVSTLELGDSALYLCASSTRQIYNSPLHFGNGTRLTVT.